One and the same sample provided the 9 T cell receptor beta chains below, sequenced in a study of T-cell reconstitution after alpha-beta-depleted transplantation in children. Which antigens these TCRs recognize remains unknown. This sample's TCRbeta library carried unique molecular identifier barcodes. One entry per CDR3 protein results from TCRdb running MiXCR on the PCR reads. The sample gives 330,000 or so distinct CDR3 sequences, roughly 7.8% of which show up once; around 9.8% is in the top ten. Whole-study findings and limits: T-cell counts and diversity at one year post-transplant came mainly from newly produced T cells.

Specimen: peripheral blood, collected 360 days after TCRalphabeta/CD19-depleted stem cell transplant. These receptors were collected from a female patient between 2 and 10 years old who had a stem cell transplant for Fanconi anemia, so the T cells may come from the graft donor.

This clonotype was seen many times. The chain carries TRBV3-1 and TRBJ2-5; D is perhaps TRBD2 (6 bases). The CDR3 loop spans 13 amino acids. In germline, CDR1 is LGHDT, CDR2 YNNKEL (reference sequence). Trimming left V 7 bases short and J 4 bases short, with 13 bases between. This chain's CDR3 is CASTGLLGETQYF. In DNA, the CDR3 is TGTGCCAGCACAGGACTACTAGGAGAGACCCAGTACTTC.

The chain is built from TRBV30 and TRBJ2-7; D not resolved. Trimming removed 0 bases from V and 7 bases from J, with 10 bases in between. The CDR3 has 12 amino acids. Germline V lookup: CDR1 GTSNPN, CDR2 SVGIG (reference sequence). As DNA, the CDR3 is TGTGCCTGGAGTGTTCCCCCCTTAGAGCAGTACTTC. It translates to CAWSVPPLEQYF.

This clonotype showed up many times. The rearrangement uses TRBV5-1 and TRBJ2-1; D is undetermined. The CDR3 contains 15 residues. Per germline, CDR1 SGHRS and CDR2 YFSETQ. V lost 3 bases to trimming and J lost 9 bases, with 19 bases between them. CDR3 sequence: CASSSLPIGSGEQFF. The CDR3 DNA reads TGCGCCAGCAGCTCGTTACCTATAGGGTCGGGTGAGCAGTTCTTC.

This clonotype occurred many times. This chain connects TRBV29-1 to TRBJ1-1, with no clear D. The CDR3 runs to 11 residues. In germline, CDR1 is SQVTM, CDR2 ANQGSEA. The ends were cut back, 4 bases at V and 4 bases at J, with 7 bases in the middle. This CDR3 is CSVVVFTEAFF. CDR3 nucleotide sequence: TGCAGCGTTGTAGTGTTCACTGAAGCTTTCTTT.

This clonotype was detected ten times or more. This chain links TRBV12-3 or TRBV12-4 with TRBJ2-7; no reliable D call. Trimming removed 3 bases at V and 0 bases at J, with 9 bases between. The CDR3 is made up of 14 amino acids. CDR3 region: CASSLLHSSYEQYF. DNA of the CDR3: TGTGCCAGCAGTTTGCTCCATAGCTCCTACGAGCAGTACTTC.

The V and J genes are TRBV7-6 and TRBJ1-6, with D possibly TRBD1 on 6 matching bases. The V gene lost 5 bases and the J gene lost 7 bases, with 18 bases spanning the gap. Germline V gene sequence: CDR1 SGHVS, CDR2 FNYEAQ. This CDR3 has 16 residues. Here the CDR3 reads CASSPQTGARNSPLHF. CDR3 nucleotides: TGTGCCAGCAGCCCGCAGACAGGAGCAAGGAATTCACCCCTCCACTTT.

This clonotype was recorded at least ten times. The chain carries TRBV5-1 and TRBJ2-3; D not resolved. Germline V gene sequence: CDR1 SGHRS, CDR2 YFSETQ. The CDR3 loop spans 12 amino acids. Trimming pared 8 bases from V and 3 bases from J, leaving 10 bases between. CDR3: CARRGRTDTQYF. CDR3 DNA: TGCGCCAGAAGAGGAAGAACAGATACGCAGTATTTT.

This clonotype was seen many times. V is TRBV28 and J is TRBJ1-6, with D possibly TRBD1 on 5 matching bases. V lost 2 bases, J lost 8 bases, and 16 bases lay in between. Germline V gene lookup returns CDR1 MDHEN and CDR2 SYDVKM. This CDR3 region has 16 residues. This CDR3 reads CASSLLFRDSDSPLHF. DNA for the CDR3: TGTGCCAGCAGTTTACTATTCAGGGATAGTGATTCACCCCTCCACTTT. Together with reference TRBV28 and TRBJ1-6, the CDR3 gives the full variable domain: DVKVTQSSRYLVKRTGEKVFLECVQDMDHENMFWYRQDPGLGLRLIYFSYDVKMKEKGDIPEGYSVSREKKERFSLILESASTNQTSMYLCASSLLFRDSDSPLHFGNGTRLTVT.

In its sample, this clonotype was seen many times. The chain couples TRBV6-5 to TRBJ1-5; perhaps TRBD1 as D (5 bases). The CDR3 is 14 amino acids. V was clipped by 5 bases and J by 6 bases, with 14 bases between them. Germline CDR1 MNHEY, CDR2 SVGAGI. For the CDR3, the DNA is TGTGCCAGCAGTCACCCGGACATAAGTCAGCCCCAGCATTTT. Residues: CASSHPDISQPQHF.